These 9 T cell receptor beta chains were sequenced from one sample in a study of blood T cell repertoires in COVID-19. Sequencing was performed with immunoSEQ multiplex PCR; in TCRdb, only in-frame clones are kept and a portion is missing. Among over 250,000 clones listed, about 80% were seen once. Material for sequencing was peripheral blood. Receptors originate from a woman aged 45-65 years who had recovered from COVID-19.

The chain recombines TRBV28 with TRBJ1-5; 10 nucleotides line up with TRBD1. Germline trimming cut 6 bases from V and 5 bases from J; bases unmatched to any gene: 10. The CDR3 is made up of 16 amino acids. Looked up from germline, CDR1 is MDHEN and CDR2 is SYDVKM. CDR3 bases: TGTGCCAGCAGCCTAAGCCCAGGACAGGGGGATCAGCCCCAGCATTTT. Amino acid sequence: CASSLSPGQGDQPQHF.

This clone was detected only once. The J gene is TRBJ1-3, the V gene TRBV4-1; 7 bases fit TRBD1. Germline loops: CDR1 MGHRA, CDR2 YSYEKL. This CDR3 region has 15 residues. Trimming at V came to 4 bases and at J to 4 bases, leaving 7 bases not matched to a gene. The CDR3 region has the DNA TGCGCCAGCAGCCCCACAGGGGCAGGAGGAAACACCATATATTTT. It yields the protein CASSPTGAGGNTIYF.

The V and J genes are TRBV24-1 and TRBJ1-2; tentative D call: TRBD1 (5 bases). The CDR3 spans 14 residues. The V end lost 4 bases, the J end lost 5 bases, and 13 bases lay between the germline ends. Germline V gives CDR1 KGHDR, CDR2 SFDVKD. CDR3 protein: CATSDADIEYGYTF. Here the CDR3 DNA reads TGTGCCACCAGTGACGCGGACATTGAGTATGGCTACACCTTC.

The chain recombines TRBV7-2 with TRBJ1-5; 7 bases align to TRBD1. Germline CDR1 reads SGHTA; CDR2 reads FQGNSA. The CDR3 covers 14 residues. Trimming at V came to 6 bases and at J to 7 bases, leaving 9 bases not matched to a gene. Here the CDR3 reads CASSEGQGGQPQHF. DNA for the CDR3: TGTGCCAGCAGTGAAGGGCAGGGGGGCCAGCCCCAGCATTTT.

The chain combines TRBV6-6 with TRBJ1-2, with a tentative D call TRBD1 (6 bases). Trimming removed 4 bases from V and 2 bases from J, with 8 bases in between. CDR3 length: 13 residues. CDR1 MNHNY and CDR2 SVGAGI come from the germline V gene (reference sequence). CDR3 sequence reads: CASSLTGNYGYTF. Written as DNA, the CDR3 is TGTGCCAGCAGTTTAACAGGGAACTATGGCTACACCTTC.

The chain combines TRBV28 with TRBJ1-2; D is possibly TRBD1 (6 bases). CDR3 length: 15 residues. Germline V gene data show CDR1 as MDHEN and CDR2 as SYDVKM. Trimming cost V 10 bases and J 5 bases, with 23 bases left between them. Written as DNA, the CDR3 is TGTGCCACAATCGGTTCCGCGGGGGCTGGTTATGGCTACACCTTC. Protein: CATIGSAGAGYGYTF.

The gene calls are TRBV4-2 and TRBJ1-2; 7 bases fit TRBD1. With 3 bases clipped from V and 4 bases from J, the junction kept 8 bases outside the gene matches. CDR3 length: 15 amino acids. CDR1 is LGHNA, CDR2 YNFKEQ, per germline. CDR3 region: CASSQASGQIYGYTF. The CDR3 DNA is TGTGCCAGCAGCCAGGCTTCGGGACAGATCTATGGCTACACCTTC.

DNA of the CDR3: TGTGCCAGCAGCTTCGAAGCGGGAGGTGAGCAGTTCTTC. Amino acids: CASSFEAGGEQFF. The V and J genes are TRBV5-8 and TRBJ2-1; 9 positions agree with TRBD2. CDR1 is SGHTS and CDR2 is YDEGEE in the germline V gene. Trimming removed 2 bases from V and 9 bases from J; junction bases left unmatched: 3. This CDR3 is built from 13 residues.

The chain carries TRBV9 and TRBJ2-5, with TRBD1 identical over 9 bases. J gave up 5 bases and V 0 bases, and 5 bases lay outside the gene matches. CDR1 and CDR2 from the germline V gene are SGDLS and YYNGEE. The CDR3 runs 15 residues. CDR3 nucleotides: TGTGCCAGCAGCGTAGGGGACAGGGAGGATGAGACCCAGTACTTC. Amino acids: CASSVGDREDETQYF.